These T cell receptor beta chains were read from a single sample in a study of beta chain features in type 1 diabetes. TCRdb's table, derived via immunoSEQ multiplex PCR, lists solely in-frame clones and lacks some. The data show about 340,000 clones, over 7% seen once. The sample consisted of central memory CD4+ T cells from blood. The receptors were sampled from a man under 40 with type 1 diabetes. Both conserved end residues are part of each CDR3. The D gene is left open where the match is weak. The size field is filled for only some rows; it gives once, few, many or a size class.

.	.	TRBV5-6	TRBJ2-3	TGTGCCAGCAGCTCCTCGTTATCGGGGCAGTATTTT	CASSSSLSGQYF
.	.	TRBV11-2	TRBJ1-6	TGTGCCAGCAGCTTAGTTCAGGGTTATAATTCACCCCTCCACTTT	CASSLVQGYNSPLHF
many	TRBD1	TRBV11-2	TRBJ1-2	TGTGCCAGCAGCTCCGGCGGGACAGGGGTCTATGGCTACACCTTC	CASSSGGTGVYGYTF
few	.	TRBV6-5	TRBJ1-3	TGTGCCAGCAGTCGGACACCTGGAAACACCATATATTTT	CASSRTPGNTIYF
few	.	TRBV29-1	TRBJ1-2	TGCAGCGTTGACGCGGTCTATGGCTACACCTTC	CSVDAVYGYTF
.	TRBD2	TRBV29-1	TRBJ2-3	TGCAGCGTCAAACTAGCGGGGGGTGACACAGATACGCAGTATTTT	CSVKLAGGDTDTQYF
many	.	TRBV5-4	TRBJ2-1	TGTGCCAGCAGGGCCGGGCCCTACAATGAGCAGTTCTTC	CASRAGPYNEQFF
.	.	TRBV4-3	TRBJ2-3	TGCGCCAGCGGGACGCAAATCACAGATACGCAGTATTTT	CASGTQITDTQYF
few	.	TRBV4-3	TRBJ2-1	TGCGCCAGCAGCCAAAATAACGGAGTGATCGAGCAGTTCTTC	CASSQNNGVIEQFF
few	TRBD2	TRBV2	TRBJ2-7	TGTGCCAGCGGTACTATAGCGGGGGGGCCGGGTGAGCAGTACTTC	CASGTIAGGPGEQYF
few	.	TRBV11-2	TRBJ2-3	TGTGCCAGCAGCCGTACAGTTAGCACAGATACGCAGTATTTT	CASSRTVSTDTQYF
.	.	TRBV7-2	TRBJ1-5	TGTGCCAGCAGTTTTAGGGGGAGGGGTATTCAGCCCCAGCATTTT	CASSFRGRGIQPQHF
many	TRBD1	TRBV27	TRBJ1-6	TGTGCCAGCAGTTTAAGGGGGCCAACCTATAATTCACCCCTCCACTTT	CASSLRGPTYNSPLHF
few	.	TRBV11-2	TRBJ2-5	TGTGCCAGCAGCTTATTATTAACGGAACAAGAGACCCAGTACTTC	CASSLLLTEQETQYF
.	.	TRBV5-1	TRBJ2-3	TGCGCCAGCAAGGCGTCAGGCACAGATACGCAGTATTTT	CASKASGTDTQYF
.	.	TRBV7-9	TRBJ2-7	TGTGCCAGCAGCTCCCCGGCGGCGGGCGAGCAGTACTTC	CASSSPAAGEQYF
few	.	TRBV9	TRBJ2-1	TGTGCCAGCAGCCCCCTCTGGTGGGCCTACAATGAGCAGTTCTTC	CASSPLWWAYNEQFF
.	.	TRBV7-9	TRBJ2-5	TGTGCCAGCAGCTTAAAGGGCCTCGGAGAGACCCAGTACTTC	CASSLKGLGETQYF
.	.	TRBV30	TRBJ1-3	TGTGCCAGTGTATCAGGGTCCGCTGGAAACACCATATATTTT	CASVSGSAGNTIYF
few	TRBD1	TRBV5-6	TRBJ2-1	TGTGCCAGCAGCTGGGACAGGGTGAGTGAGCAGTTCTTC	CASSWDRVSEQFF
.	.	TRBV7-2	TRBJ1-4	TGTGCCAGCAGCTTAGGAGGCAGGGAGGGGGAAAAACTGTTTTTT	CASSLGGREGEKLFF
.	.	TRBV5-4	TRBJ2-5	TGTGCCAGCAGCTTGATGGGGGACGAAGAGACCCAGTACTTC	CASSLMGDEETQYF
.	.	TRBV6-5	TRBJ1-5	TGTGCCAGCAGTTGGAAGGGGGGCAGTCAGCCCCAGCATTTT	CASSWKGGSQPQHF
.	.	TRBV4-3	TRBJ1-2	TGCGCCAGCAGCCAAGATCCCCGGGCCTATGGCTACACCTTC	CASSQDPRAYGYTF
.	.	TRBV20-1	TRBJ1-5	TGCAGTGCCCCAGGGACGCCCCAGCATTTT	CSAPGTPQHF
.	.	TRBV2	TRBJ2-7	TGTGCCAGCAGTGATGTGGGGGCAGTTTCCTACGAGCAGTACTTC	CASSDVGAVSYEQYF
many	.	TRBV28	TRBJ2-3	TGTGCCAGCAGTGAGGCGACCGTCACAGATACGCAGTATTTT	CASSEATVTDTQYF
.	.	TRBV29-1	TRBJ1-1	TGCAGCGGGAGGAGTTCCGAAAGGACTGAAGCTTTCTTT	CSGRSSERTEAFF
.	.	TRBV4-3	TRBJ1-2	TGCGCCAGCAGCCAAGATCTAGCCAGCTATGGCTACACCTTC	CASSQDLASYGYTF
.	TRBD1	TRBV10-2	TRBJ2-5	TGCGCCAGCAGTCGGGACAGAGAGACCCAGTACTTC	CASSRDRETQYF
.	TRBD1	TRBV7-9	TRBJ2-5	TGTGCCAGCAGCTTAGGAGGGACAGGGCAAGAGACCCAGTACTTC	CASSLGGTGQETQYF
.	.	TRBV15	TRBJ2-6	TGTGCCACCAGCAGAGTGAATTGGGGATCTGGGGCCAACGTCCTGACTTTC	CATSRVNWGSGANVLTF
many	.	TRBV29-1	TRBJ2-1	TGCAGCGTTGGTAATCAGCTTAGCTCCTACAATGAGCAGTTCTTC	CSVGNQLSSYNEQFF
few	TRBD1	TRBV6-1	TRBJ2-5	TGTGCCAGCAGTCGAGGGGGCCGGGAGACCCAGTACTTC	CASSRGGRETQYF
.	TRBD1	TRBV29-1	TRBJ2-1	TGCAGCGGACAGGGCGGTGAGCAGTTCTTC	CSGQGGEQFF
.	.	TRBV18	TRBJ2-3	TGTGCCAGCTCACCACCGGGACGGAACACAGATACGCAGTATTTT	CASSPPGRNTDTQYF
few	.	TRBV7-9	TRBJ2-2	TGTGCCAGCAGCCGATCGGGCGGGGAGCTGTTTTTT	CASSRSGGELFF
.	TRBD1	TRBV6-6	TRBJ1-6	TGTGCCAGCAGTCTCATGGACAGGGAAGGTTCACCCCTCCACTTT	CASSLMDREGSPLHF
.	.	TRBV18	TRBJ1-1	TGTGCCAGCTCACCACCGTACCAGGATAAGGGGACTGAAGCTTTCTTT	CASSPPYQDKGTEAFF
.	.	TRBV7-9	TRBJ1-4	TGTGCCAGCAGTCCTGACAAGGGCAATGAAAAACTGTTTTTT	CASSPDKGNEKLFF
many	.	TRBV5-1	TRBJ2-3	TGCGCCAGCAGCTTGGCCAGGGCAGCTAGCACAGATACGCAGTATTTT	CASSLARAASTDTQYF
.	TRBD1	TRBV10-3	TRBJ1-2	TGTGCCAGCCGGGACAGGGATAACTATGGCTACACCTTC	CASRDRDNYGYTF
many	.	TRBV29-1	TRBJ2-7	TGCAGCGTTGGGGCTGGAAAGTTCGAGCAGTACTTC	CSVGAGKFEQYF
few	TRBD1	TRBV5-1	TRBJ1-1	TGCGCCAGCAGCGGGACGACAGGGGGTGACACTGAAGCTTTCTTT	CASSGTTGGDTEAFF
few	.	TRBV6-5	TRBJ1-4	TGTGCCAGCAGACCAGACAGATTGGGAAAACTGTTTTTT	CASRPDRLGKLFF
few	.	TRBV28	TRBJ1-5	TGTGCCAGCAGTTTTACCAGGGCCAGCAATCAGCCCCAGCATTTT	CASSFTRASNQPQHF
.	.	TRBV7-9	TRBJ2-3	TGTGCCAGCAGTCCTCCCAGCACAGATACGCAGTATTTT	CASSPPSTDTQYF
few	.	TRBV6-5	TRBJ1-5	TGTGCCAGCAGTTACACAGGATTAGGGGATCAGCCCCAGCATTTT	CASSYTGLGDQPQHF
.	TRBD1	TRBV18	TRBJ1-1	TGTGCCAGCTCGATGACAGGGAAGAACACTGAAGCTTTCTTT	CASSMTGKNTEAFF
few	.	TRBV2	TRBJ2-5	TGTGCCAGCAGTGAAATCGGGACCCAGTACTTC	CASSEIGTQYF
few	.	TRBV18	TRBJ2-5	TGTGCCAGCTCACCACCGTCGGAGACCCAGTACTTC	CASSPPSETQYF
.	TRBD1	TRBV27	TRBJ2-7	TGTGCCAGCAGAATCGGGACAGCTTCTTACGAGCAGTACTTC	CASRIGTASYEQYF
many	.	TRBV19	TRBJ1-2	TGTGCCAGTAACCCTCGACAGGTTTCCAACTATGGCTACACCTTC	CASNPRQVSNYGYTF